The entry below describes one T cell receptor beta chain. This clonotype showed up just a few times. No antigen is known for it. One base away there is no much larger clone; base qualities are not given. The source of the sample is a study of identical twins (dated by TCRdb to 2016 to 2018). In the study overall: To test whether fetal clonotypes persist, the study used deep sequencing on TCR alpha and beta repertoires from monozygotic twins, unrelated adults of various ages, and cord blood. To rule out contamination, replicate twin experiments were performed at different times with different library preparation protocols. What the research found in general, with its limitations: Conclusions relied on cross-sectional statistical analysis, since the same donors could not be followed over many years. The excess sharing between twins in beta out-of-frame sequences was weaker because fewer shared sequences reduced the signal-to-noise ratio. Zero-insertion analyses could be partly confounded by invariant T cells such as MAIT and iNKT, although diverse VJ usage argued against such confounding for most clonotypes. Out-of-frame TCR alpha sharing in monozygotic twins was systematically underestimated by recombination models, whereas sharing between unrelated individuals was in agreement with the recombination models. Fewer insertions were carried by abundant cord blood beta clonotypes, a similar but weaker trend appeared in young adult naive repertoires, and no such trend appeared in memory repertoires. Out-of-frame TCR alpha sequences shared between twins showed an excess of low generation-probability sequences compared with coincidental sharing between unrelated individuals.

Libraries were prepared through 5' RACE. The sequencer listed for this sample is Illumina HiSeq 2000. Template switching introduced a universal primer binding site; the final cDNA contained a unique molecular identifier, enabling accurate counting of TCR cDNA molecules. Specific primers in the conserved constant-segment region were used to synthesize first-strand cDNA for the TCR alpha and beta chains. To control for contamination, every cDNA library carried two barcodes: a SMART-Mk sample barcode plus Illumina barcodes. TruSeq adapter sequences along with Illumina sample barcodes were introduced in two successive PCR steps. Sequencing of the TCR alpha and beta cDNA libraries was done on the Illumina HiSeq platform using custom primers. Per the original workflow: Unique molecular identifiers were extracted from raw reads with MiGEC, and CDR3 positions were determined with MiXCR. For each individual, recombination models were inferred using an EM algorithm with the repgenHMM and IGoR tools. The analysis of shared clonotypes was done with the tcR package in R, with sharing normalized by the product of cloneset sizes. To study raw recombination free of thymic and clonal selection effects, out-of-frame nonproductive sequences were analyzed. The public reads were quality trimmed at Q25 with fastp and then assembled into clones with MiXCR by TCRdb, keeping productive beta chains. CDR3 protein duplicates are merged, each entry listing the most common genes and DNA. Here the V and J calls rest on TCRdb's processing, not on the authors' analysis. This sample holds around 530,000 distinct CDR3 sequences; roughly 15% were observed only once. More than 0.4% of the sample goes to the ten largest clones.

Every donor was a healthy Caucasian. The twin cohort comprised three pairs of female monozygotic twins, all aged roughly 18 to 30 years. Positive isolation kits from Invitrogen were used to isolate the CD4+ and CD8+ T cell populations. The sample was also reused in another study, on yellow fever vaccine responses in identical twins. From that second study: According to the authors, in identical twins the way T cells responded to vaccination appeared partly convergent and partly personalized. In identical twins, the study followed T cell clones that responded to the vaccine with precision.

The sequence came from a woman between 18 and 29 years old in good health. The sequenced sample consisted of CD4+ T cells sorted from blood.

The DNA sequence reads TGTGCCAGCAGTTACTTTGGGACTAGCGGCAATGAGCAGTTCTTC. Its protein reads: CASSYFGTSGNEQFF. The chain uses TRBV6-5 and TRBJ2-1, and 11 junctional nucleotides match TRBD2. The CDR3 sequence holds 15 residues, the cysteine and phenylalanine included. Of the read, only the CDR3 DNA is kept; its 45 bases are in frame from base 1. The CDR1 and CDR2 encoded by the germline V gene are MNHEY and SVGAGI. Relative to germline, V is missing 1 base and J is missing 6 bases, with 2 bases of the junction outside any gene match.